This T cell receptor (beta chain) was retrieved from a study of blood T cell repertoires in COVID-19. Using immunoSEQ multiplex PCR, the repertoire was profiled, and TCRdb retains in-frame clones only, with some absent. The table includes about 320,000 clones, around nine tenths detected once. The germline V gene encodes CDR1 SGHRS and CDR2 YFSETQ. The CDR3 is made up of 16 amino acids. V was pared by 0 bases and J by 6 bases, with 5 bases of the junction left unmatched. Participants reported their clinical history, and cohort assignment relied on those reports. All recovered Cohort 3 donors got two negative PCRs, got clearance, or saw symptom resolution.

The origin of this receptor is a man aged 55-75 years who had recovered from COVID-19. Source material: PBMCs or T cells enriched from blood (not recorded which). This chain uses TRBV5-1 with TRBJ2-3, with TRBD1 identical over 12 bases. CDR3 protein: CASSLVGTGGSDTQYF. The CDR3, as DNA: TGCGCCAGCAGCTTGGTGGGGACAGGGGGCAGCGATACGCAGTATTTT.